This entry lists 23 T cell receptor beta chains sequenced from one sample in a study of Graves' ophthalmopathy and Graves' hyperthyroidism. RNA transcripts yielded amplified TCR beta CDR3 regions. First-round RT-PCR with HTBI primers preceded a second-round multiplex PCR. TCRdb passed the multiplex PCR reads through MiXCR, listing each CDR3 protein once. The sample records roughly 420,000 distinct CDR3 sequences, around 21% being singletons. The sequenced sample consisted of peripheral blood. The receptors come from a woman in her late teens or twenties with stable Graves' hyperthyroidism.

This clonotype has at least ten counts. This chain joins TRBV5-5 and TRBJ2-5, with D unresolved. Germline V gene lookup returns CDR1 SGHKS and CDR2 YYEKEE (reference sequence). Trimming pared 2 bases from V and 2 bases from J, leaving 16 bases between. The CDR3 totals 16 residues. CDR3 DNA sequence: TGTGCCAGCAGCTTTCTACTATATGGGATGCAAGAGACCCAGTACTTC. Protein sequence: CASSFLLYGMQETQYF.

This clonotype has a count of ten or more. The chain is built from TRBV9 and TRBJ1-2, with 7 bases matching TRBD1. The trim removed 0 bases at V and 5 bases at J, leaving 4 bases unmatched. Per the germline V gene, CDR1 is SGDLS and CDR2 is YYNGEE. The CDR3 has 14 amino acids. CDR3: CASSVGQGGYGYTF. In nucleotides, the CDR3 is TGTGCCAGCAGCGTAGGACAGGGAGGTTATGGCTACACCTTC.

This clonotype has a count of ten or more. The chain joins TRBV10-1 to TRBJ2-7; D call uncertain. The CDR3 runs 10 residues. Germline CDR1 WNHNN, CDR2 SYGVQD (reference sequence). The germline V and J ends were trimmed by 9 bases and 9 bases, with 12 bases remaining between them. Here the CDR3 reads CARKTILQYF. The CDR3 DNA sequence: TGCGCCAGGAAGACAATTCTGCAGTACTTC.

This clonotype was counted ten times or more. The chain combines TRBV7-2 with TRBJ2-5; possible D gene TRBD2, 6 bases. This CDR3 is 14 amino acids long. V lost 4 bases to trimming and J lost 5 bases, with 14 bases between them. Germline values: CDR1 SGHTA, CDR2 FQGNSA. CDR3 region: CASSSRGIGETQYF. The CDR3 DNA reads as TGTGCCAGCAGCTCTCGGGGGATAGGGGAGACCCAGTACTTC.

This clonotype occurred many times. An end of the junction differs from the germline gene, which may be a read error. The chain carries TRBV6-4 and TRBJ1-5; a weak D match, TRBD1 (5 bases). Germline V gene lookup returns CDR1 MRHNA and CDR2 SNTAGT. The CDR3 runs 18 residues. CDR3 coding DNA: TGTGCCAGCAGTCCCGGGACGGATCACGGCAGCCTTAATCAGCCCCAGCACTTT. Its protein product is CASSPGTDHGSLNQPQHF.

There are a few counts of this clonotype. The chain couples TRBV11-2 to TRBJ1-3, with D perhaps matching TRBD1 (6 bases). Germline lookup yields CDR1 SGHAT and CDR2 FQNNGV. The CDR3 contains 16 residues. Trimming removed 5 bases at V and 2 bases at J, with 16 bases between. The CDR3 is CASSPGAPGAGNTIYF. CDR3 DNA: TGTGCCAGCAGCCCTGGGGCCCCAGGGGCTGGAAACACCATATATTTT. The complete variable domain, with remaining parts taken from reference TRBV11-2 and TRBJ1-3, reads EAGVAQSPRYKIIEKRQSVAFWCNPISGHATLYWYQQILGQGPKLLIQFQNNGVVDDSQLPKDRFSAERLKGVDSTLKIQPAKLEDSAVYLCASSPGAPGAGNTIYFGEGSWLTVV.

The chain recombines TRBV18 with TRBJ1-1, with TRBD1 as a possible D gene (5 bases). The CDR3 runs to 16 residues. The V gene lost 3 bases and the J gene lost 1 base, with 15 bases spanning the gap. In germline, CDR1 is KGHSH, CDR2 LQKENI. CDR3 sequence: CASSPREGAGNTEAFF. Here the CDR3 DNA reads TGTGCCAGCTCACCCCGGGAAGGGGCCGGGAACACTGAAGCTTTCTTT.

There are many counts of this clonotype. The chain has TRBV20-1 and TRBJ1-5; 7 bases map to TRBD1. CDR1 and CDR2 from the germline V gene are DFQATT and SNEGSKA (reference sequence). Trimming cost V 5 bases and J 1 base; bases outside gene matches: 5. The CDR3 is made up of 14 amino acids. The DNA of the CDR3 is TGCAGTGCTTATGGGACAGTGAGCAATCAGCCCCAGCATTTT. This gives the protein CSAYGTVSNQPQHF.

CDR3 DNA: TGCGCCAGCAGCTTGCAGACAGGCGGCTACACCTTC. It is translated as CASSLQTGGYTF. The gene calls are TRBV5-1 and TRBJ1-2; perhaps TRBD1 as D (6 bases). Germline values: CDR1 SGHRS, CDR2 YFSETQ. The CDR3 length is 12 residues. Trimming stripped 1 base from V and 8 bases from J, with 9 bases between. Supplemented by reference TRBV5-1 and TRBJ1-2, the full variable domain reads KAGVTQTPRYLIKTRGQQVTLSCSPISGHRSVSWYQQTPGQGLQFLFEYFSETQRNKGNFPGRFSGRQFSNSRSEMNVSTLELGDSALYLCASSLQTGGYTFGSGTRLTVV.

This clonotype showed up many times. The rearrangement links TRBV7-2 to TRBJ2-7; 8 nucleotides align to TRBD2. V trimming: 1 base; J trimming: 4 bases; junction bases outside the gene matches: 9. CDR1 is SGHTA and CDR2 is FQGNSA in the germline V gene. The CDR3 runs 16 residues. Here the CDR3 DNA reads TGTGCCAGCAGCTTAGTCCCTCCAGCGGGAGTGTACGAGCAGTACTTC. Translated: CASSLVPPAGVYEQYF.

J is TRBJ2-7 and V is TRBV7-9; TRBD2 is a possible D gene (6 bases). The germline V gene encodes CDR1 SEHNR and CDR2 FQNEAQ (reference sequence). V was shortened by 4 bases and J by 4 bases, with 14 bases between the two germline ends. The CDR3 has 14 amino acids. This CDR3 is CASSSRDSRYEQYF. As DNA, the CDR3 is TGTGCCAGCAGCTCCAGGGACTCCCGTTACGAGCAGTACTTC.

This clonotype occurred many times. The DNA for the CDR3 is TGTGCCAGCAGCTTATGGACAGGGGGAGAGCAAGAGACCCAGTACTTC. Translated: CASSLWTGGEQETQYF. The rearrangement joins TRBV11-2 to TRBJ2-5; 10 bases agree with TRBD1. The CDR3 is made up of 16 amino acids. Germline V CDR1 and CDR2: SGHAT, FQNNGV. V dropped 2 bases and J dropped 2; count of bases not matched to a gene: 5.

This clonotype was counted many times. The V and J genes are TRBV2 and TRBJ1-3; TRBD1 matches at 9 bases. Germline values: CDR1 SNHLY, CDR2 FYNNEI. J gave up 7 bases and V 5 bases, and 12 bases lay outside the gene matches. The CDR3 covers 16 residues. CDR3 DNA: TGTGCCAGCAGTTTTGGACAGGGGCGAAGTTGGAACACCATATATTTT. Its translation is CASSFGQGRSWNTIYF.

This clonotype has at least ten counts. The chain recombines TRBV7-2 with TRBJ1-5; D possibly corresponds to TRBD1 (5 bases). Germline CDR1 reads SGHTA; CDR2 reads FQGNSA. The CDR3 has 13 amino acids. V was cut by 1 base and J by 6 bases, with 7 bases left in between. The CDR3, as DNA: TGTGCCAGCAGCTTAGTAGGGACTCAGCCCCAGCATTTT. Amino acids: CASSLVGTQPQHF. Full variable domain (missing parts from reference TRBV7-2 and TRBJ1-5): GAGVSQSPSNKVTEKGKDVELRCDPISGHTALYWYRQSLGQGLEFLIYFQGNSAPDKSGLPSDRFSAERTGGSVSTLTIQRTQQEDSAVYLCASSLVGTQPQHFGDGTRLSIL.

This clonotype was counted a few times. This sequence joins TRBV5-1 and TRBJ2-1; the match to TRBD2 covers 10 bases. The germline gives CDR1 SGHRS, CDR2 YFSETQ. The J segment lost 14 bases and the V segment lost 2 bases, leaving 16 bases of the junction unmatched. The CDR3 contains 16 residues. The CDR3 nucleotides are TGCGCCAGCAGCTTACGGACTAGCGGTAACCGGGAGGAGAAGTTCTTC. This sequence encodes CASSLRTSGNREEKFF. Using reference TRBV5-1 and TRBJ2-1 for the parts outside the CDR3, the full variable domain is KAGVTQTPRYLIKTRGQQVTLSCSPISGHRSVSWYQQTPGQGLQFLFEYFSETQRNKGNFPGRFSGRQFSNSRSEMNVSTLELGDSALYLCASSLRTSGNREEKFFGPGTRLTVL.

This clonotype has at least ten counts. The chain is built from TRBV7-2 and TRBJ1-1; the D is unclear. V was trimmed by 0 bases and J by 8 bases, leaving 7 bases between them. The germline gives CDR1 SGHTA, CDR2 FQGNSA. This CDR3 is 12 amino acids long. The CDR3 protein is CASSLAQTEAFF. The CDR3 DNA reads TGTGCCAGCAGCTTAGCTCAGACAGAAGCTTTCTTT.

This clonotype turned up a few times. V usage is TRBV30 and J usage is TRBJ1-5, with D possibly TRBD1 on 6 matching bases. Germline CDR1 GTSNPN, CDR2 SVGIG (reference sequence). The germline V and J ends were trimmed by 3 bases and 5 bases, with 8 bases remaining between them. CDR3 length: 12 residues. CDR3 nucleotides: TGTGCCTGGAGCGAGGGGGATCAGCCCCAGCATTTT. Amino acid sequence: CAWSEGDQPQHF.

As DNA, the CDR3 is TGTGCCAGCAGTTTATTGTTTGGTTACGAGCAGTACTTC. Amino acid sequence: CASSLLFGYEQYF. The genes are TRBV12-3 or TRBV12-4 and TRBJ2-7, with no clear D. V lost 2 bases and J 4 bases, leaving 9 bases between the germline ends. CDR3 length: 13 residues.

This chain uses TRBV6-5 with TRBJ2-7; the D is unclear. The CDR3 loop spans 10 amino acids. V dropped 6 bases and J dropped 5 bases, with 5 bases sitting between them. CDR1 and CDR2 from the germline V gene are MNHEY and SVGAGI. CDR3 coding DNA: TGTGCCAGCAGCCGGGACGAGCAGTACTTC. Its protein is CASSRDEQYF.

The chain combines TRBV29-1 with TRBJ1-1, with TRBD1 identical over 7 bases. The V gene end was trimmed by 7 bases and the J gene end by 0 bases; junction bases not matched to a gene: 8. The CDR3 extends over 14 amino acids. The germline gives CDR1 SQVTM, CDR2 ANQGSEA. DNA of the CDR3: TGCAGCGGCCGTAGACAGGGAATGAACACTGAAGCTTTCTTT. This translates into CSGRRQGMNTEAFF.

This clonotype appeared many times. The CDR3 DNA reads as TGCAGCGTACGACAGGCCGAGGGGCCCTACGAGCAGTACTTC. It translates to CSVRQAEGPYEQYF. The V gene is TRBV29-1, the J gene TRBJ2-7; D may be TRBD1 (6 bases). V shed 6 bases and J shed 2 bases, with 17 bases lying between them. This CDR3 is built from 14 residues. Germline loops: CDR1 SQVTM, CDR2 ANQGSEA.

This clonotype came up many times. The V call is TRBV7-2, the J call TRBJ1-1, with D possibly TRBD1 on 5 matching bases. Germline V gene sequence: CDR1 SGHTA, CDR2 FQGNSA. The CDR3 consists of 15 residues. Trimming shortened V by 2 bases and J by 1 base, and 11 bases separated the two germline ends. CDR3 coding DNA: TGTGCCAGCAGCTTATTCGGAGGGGAGAACACTGAAGCTTTCTTT. It is translated as CASSLFGGENTEAFF. The variable domain in full, with the rest retrieved from reference TRBV7-2 and TRBJ1-1, is GAGVSQSPSNKVTEKGKDVELRCDPISGHTALYWYRQSLGQGLEFLIYFQGNSAPDKSGLPSDRFSAERTGGSVSTLTIQRTQQEDSAVYLCASSLFGGENTEAFFGQGTRLTVV.

The sample holds many counts of this clonotype. The chain joins TRBV29-1 to TRBJ1-1; D ambiguous. This CDR3 contains 12 residues. Germline lookup yields CDR1 SQVTM and CDR2 ANQGSEA. Trimming shortened V by 4 bases and J by 3 bases, and 9 bases separated the two germline ends. The CDR3 DNA follows: TGCAGCGTTGTCCGCTTGGACACTGAAGCTTTCTTT. This translates into CSVVRLDTEAFF.